The source of this TCR beta chain is a study of early T cells in non-severe SARS-CoV-2 infection. Study-level information: Unsorted whole-blood RNA was sequenced in bulk, leaving chains unpaired.

Germline V gene sequence: CDR1 SQVTM, CDR2 ANQGSEA. The CDR3 length is 18 residues. V lost 4 bases to trimming and J lost 2 bases, with 24 bases between them. Attached unique molecular identifiers marked individual cDNA molecules. TCRdb reanalysed the 5' RACE reads using MiXCR and keeps one entry per CDR3 protein. The table records 45,000 or so distinct CDR3 sequences, roughly 11% of them present only once. Comment on this clonotype: What it recognizes is unknown.

Overall study results and limits: Reliance on VDJdb matching favored anti-spike CD8 responses; private and CD4 specificities were missed.

This receptor was taken from an adult who was a healthcare worker with PCR-confirmed SARS-CoV-2 infection or an uninfected control (not recorded which). The specimen sequenced was whole blood. The chain joins TRBV29-1 to TRBJ2-4; weak D call: TRBD1 (6 bases). CDR3 sequence: CSVAGQAGQSRSKNIQYF. The DNA for the CDR3 is TGCAGCGTTGCCGGACAAGCCGGACAGTCGCGGTCCAAAAACATTCAGTACTTC.